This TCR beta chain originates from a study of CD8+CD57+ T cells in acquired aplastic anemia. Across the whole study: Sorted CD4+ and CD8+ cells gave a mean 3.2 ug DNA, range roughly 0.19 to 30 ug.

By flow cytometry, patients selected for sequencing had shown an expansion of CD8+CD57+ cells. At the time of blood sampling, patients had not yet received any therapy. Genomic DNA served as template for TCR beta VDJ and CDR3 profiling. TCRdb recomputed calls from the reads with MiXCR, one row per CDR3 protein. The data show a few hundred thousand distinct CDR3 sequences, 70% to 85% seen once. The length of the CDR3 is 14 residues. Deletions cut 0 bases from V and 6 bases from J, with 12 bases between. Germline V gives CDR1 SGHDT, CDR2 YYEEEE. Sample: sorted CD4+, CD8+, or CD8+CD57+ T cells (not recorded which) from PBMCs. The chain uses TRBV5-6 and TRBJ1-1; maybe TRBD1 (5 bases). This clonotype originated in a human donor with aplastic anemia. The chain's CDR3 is CASSLEREGAEAFF. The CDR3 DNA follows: TGTGCCAGCAGCTTGGAGAGGGAAGGGGCTGAAGCTTTCTTT.